The 2 T cell receptor beta chains in this list originate from one sample, sequenced in a study of beta chain features in type 1 diabetes. The whole isolated RNA underwent reverse transcription, so sequencing captured expressed TCRB transcripts. Profiling relied on immunoSEQ multiplex PCR, and the TCRdb table lists in-frame clones only, not all of them. Of 150,000 to 200,000 clones detected, approximately 9.9% appear once; the ten largest clones hold less than 3%. The source material was central memory CD4+ T cells from blood. Receptors were obtained from a woman younger than 35 in good health.

This clone was detected a few times. This chain connects TRBV9 to TRBJ1-2, with TRBD1 matching 8 bases. Unmatched junction bases numbered 13, after V lost 4 bases and J lost 14 bases. The CDR3 contains 13 residues. Germline V gives CDR1 SGDLS, CDR2 YYNGEE. The CDR3 spells CASSPSPGQGSTF. The CDR3 DNA follows: TGTGCCAGCAGCCCAAGCCCAGGACAGGGAAGTACCTTC.

The rearrangement uses TRBV4-3 and TRBJ1-1; no clear D. This CDR3 contains 13 residues. Deletions cut 3 bases from V and 4 bases from J, with 9 bases between. CDR1 and CDR2 from the germline V gene are LGHNA and YSLEER. Here the CDR3 reads CASSHHSGTEAFF. CDR3 nucleotides: TGCGCCAGCAGCCACCACTCGGGCACTGAAGCTTTCTTT.